This T cell receptor beta chain was sequenced in a study of Graves' ophthalmopathy and Graves' hyperthyroidism (dated by TCRdb to between 2018 and 2020). Looking at the study overall: Peripheral blood samples were taken at the time of initial diagnosis, before any treatment was given. To explore V-J signatures distinguishing ophthalmopathy from hyperthyroidism, a discovery set of 100 patients (43 ophthalmopathy, 55 to 60 stable hyperthyroidism) was enrolled. An independent validation cohort comprised under 20 hyperthyroidism patients and 15 to 17 patients who later progressed from hyperthyroidism to ophthalmopathy. TCR beta repertoire signatures were used to distinguish Graves' ophthalmopathy from Graves' hyperthyroidism and to predict progression to ophthalmopathy. In six hyperthyroidism patients, the T-cell repertoire of thyroid tissue was compared with the T-cell repertoire of blood. Once sampling was done, hyperthyroidism patients were given methimazole at a starting dose of 30 mg daily, while ophthalmopathy patients were given high-dose intravenous methylprednisolone. In total, under 150 blood samples were TCR-sequenced: 40 to 45 ophthalmopathy, approximately 80 hyperthyroidism and approximately 17 hyperthyroidism-to-ophthalmopathy patients.

The CDR3, cysteine through phenylalanine, is 18 amino acids long. The entry retains the CDR3 DNA only, 54 bases that are in frame from base 1. Based on the germline V gene (reference sequence), the CDR1 and CDR2 sequences are SEHNR and FQNEAQ. Ophthalmopathy patients were characterized by moderately to severely active disease, a Clinical Activity Score of at least 3, a NOSPECS grade of at least 4, and a disease duration under 3 months. Anyone with other autoimmune diseases, uncontrolled infections, pregnancy or lactation was excluded from the study. Diagnosis was based on clinical symptoms, serum thyroxine, TRAb, thyroid ultrasound and orbital computed tomography. PBMCs were isolated from 7.5 to 10 ml of fresh peripheral blood by Ficoll-Paque density gradient centrifugation. Total RNA was extracted using Trizol reagent, and RNA quality was checked on an Agilent 2100 Bioanalyzer. What the work shows at the level of the full study, not this receptor alone: In cross-validation, the 13-signature model distinguished ophthalmopathy from stable hyperthyroidism with just over 85% sensitivity and roughly 81% specificity, and in the test set the corresponding values were approximately 80% and 68%. Most expanded thyroid clonotypes with frequency above 0.001 were also detected in blood, suggesting blood repertoires may reflect the thyroid immune response. In validation, the model predicted ophthalmopathy progression with 55% to 71% sensitivity and roughly 72% specificity; more than ten predicted patients were CT-confirmed with GO in a median of around 6.5 months. Sample size was not statistically predetermined, and group allocation was not concealed from the investigators.

For repertoire sequencing, the TCR beta CDR3 regions were amplified from RNA transcripts. A first-round RT-PCR used HTBI primers with the Qiagen OneStep RT-PCR kit, followed by a second-round multiplex PCR, size selection and purification. Libraries were sequenced on an Illumina HiSeq2000 using paired-end 100 bp reads. In the authors' own workflow: SOAPnuke was used for read processing, and reads with adapters, uncalled bases, a mean Phred below 15, or no exact constant-primer or identifier match were discarded. COPE v1.2.5 was used to merge the high-quality paired reads. Each unique nucleotide sequence was defined as a clonotype, and clonotypes were aligned to IMGT TRB V, D and J references with MiTCR v1.1. Analysis was restricted to V-J combinations with a frequency above 0.0001, which covered 99.2% of repertoires. For each V-J combination, a TCR clonal expansion and chaos score was defined as F50 clonal expansion divided by the chaos observed in the TCRdist matrix. Welch's t-statistics and random forest were used to narrow the features down to around 13 V-J combinations, which were then fed into a naive Bayes classifier. The Morisita-Horn index was used to measure how similar the thyroid and blood repertoires were. In TCRdb, the public reads were trimmed at Q25 with fastp and aligned with MiXCR, with productive beta chains retained. Each CDR3 protein appears once, grouped with its most common genes and DNA. TCRdb, rather than the study authors, made the V and J calls. The sample table contains about 740,000 distinct CDR3 sequences; only one count was recorded for roughly 41% of them. Of the sample, approximately 43% is held by the ten largest clones.

A note on this clonotype: Its recognized antigen is unknown. Germline is not matched at one junction end, which may reflect a read error.

Sequencing was done on a sample of peripheral blood. The sequence was obtained from an adult man with Graves' ophthalmopathy. The rearranged chain carries TRBV7-9 and TRBJ1-5; 8 middle bases align to TRBD1. The DNA sequence is TGTGCCAGCAGCTTAGAACTCGGACAGGGCTATAGCAATCAGCCCCGGCATTTT. Translated, this is CASSLELGQGYSNQPRHF. Full variable domain (CDR3 extended with the reference TRBV7-9 and TRBJ1-5 proteins): DTGVSQNPRHKITKRGQNVTFRCDPISEHNRLYWYRQTLGQGPEFLTYFQNEAQLEKSRLLSDRFSAERPKGSFSTLEIQRTEQGDSAMYLCASSLELGQGYSNQPRHFGDGTRLSIL.